This TCR beta chain was sequenced during a study of shared clonotypes between healthy human individuals. Overall study: Each donor contributed plates that comprised three CD4 naive, three CD4 memory, two CD8 naive and one CD8 memory.

Naive CD4+ cells were CD45RA-selected; the remaining cells were memory. Profiling relied on immunoSEQ multiplex PCR, and the TCRdb table lists in-frame clones only, not all of them. Of 2 million to 2.5 million clones in the sample, approximately 95% were seen once. This CDR3 has 16 amino acids. Per the germline V gene, CDR1 is SGHNT and CDR2 is YENEEA. After removal of 5 bases from V and 1 base from J, the junction contained 8 bases not matched to a gene. This TCR was sampled from a man aged 18 to 30 in good health. Some clones in this sample may be carry-over from other donors' samples. Sequencing input: naive CD4+ T cells from PBMCs. The sample's subset: CD45RA+ positively selected. V is TRBV11-3 and J is TRBJ2-1, with 7 positions matching TRBD2. CDR3 in DNA: TGTGCCAGCAGCCCTGGTAGCGGGTATTCCTACAATGAGCAGTTCTTC. It translates to CASSPGSGYSYNEQFF.